Below, 3 T cell receptor beta chains from the same sample are listed, as sequenced in a study of shared clonotypes between healthy human individuals. Naive CD8 isolation took CD45RO-negative cells positively selected for CCR7 and excluded terminally differentiated effector memory CD45RA+ cells. The protocol was immunoSEQ multiplex PCR, while the TCRdb copy is restricted to in-frame clones and leaves out a portion. Of around 2.1 million clones listed, approximately 94% were seen once; the top ten hold roughly 1.8%. Sequencing input: naive CD8+ T cells from PBMCs. The receptors originated from a man aged 18-30 years in good health. Some clones in this sample may be carry-over from other donors' samples.

This clone was recorded a few times. V is TRBV4-1 and J is TRBJ1-2; 10 bases align to TRBD1. Germline CDR1 MGHRA, CDR2 YSYEKL. Trimming at V came to 1 base and at J to 4 bases, leaving 3 bases not matched to a gene. The CDR3 has 15 residues. The CDR3 sequence: CASSQGGTGAYGYTF. CDR3 nucleotide sequence: TGCGCCAGCAGCCAAGGGGGGACAGGGGCCTATGGCTACACCTTC.

Remarks on this clone: The DNA is left out, because the CDR3 cannot be placed on it with certainty; the CDR3 is given as TCRdb lists it. The rearrangement uses TRBV28 and TRBJ1-4. Germline V CDR1 and CDR2: MDHEN, SYDVKM. The CDR3 length is 16 residues, termini included. The chain's CDR3 is CASSLRAGGTNEKLFF.

The chain is built from TRBV10-2 and TRBJ2-1, with 8 positions matching TRBD2. Germline V gene lookup returns CDR1 WSHSY and CDR2 SAAADI. Trimming removed 6 bases from V and 6 bases from J; junction bases left unmatched: 7. The CDR3 covers 14 residues. This chain's CDR3 is CASSRPGTSNEQFF. Here the CDR3 DNA reads TGCGCCAGCAGCCGACCCGGGACTAGCAATGAGCAGTTCTTC.